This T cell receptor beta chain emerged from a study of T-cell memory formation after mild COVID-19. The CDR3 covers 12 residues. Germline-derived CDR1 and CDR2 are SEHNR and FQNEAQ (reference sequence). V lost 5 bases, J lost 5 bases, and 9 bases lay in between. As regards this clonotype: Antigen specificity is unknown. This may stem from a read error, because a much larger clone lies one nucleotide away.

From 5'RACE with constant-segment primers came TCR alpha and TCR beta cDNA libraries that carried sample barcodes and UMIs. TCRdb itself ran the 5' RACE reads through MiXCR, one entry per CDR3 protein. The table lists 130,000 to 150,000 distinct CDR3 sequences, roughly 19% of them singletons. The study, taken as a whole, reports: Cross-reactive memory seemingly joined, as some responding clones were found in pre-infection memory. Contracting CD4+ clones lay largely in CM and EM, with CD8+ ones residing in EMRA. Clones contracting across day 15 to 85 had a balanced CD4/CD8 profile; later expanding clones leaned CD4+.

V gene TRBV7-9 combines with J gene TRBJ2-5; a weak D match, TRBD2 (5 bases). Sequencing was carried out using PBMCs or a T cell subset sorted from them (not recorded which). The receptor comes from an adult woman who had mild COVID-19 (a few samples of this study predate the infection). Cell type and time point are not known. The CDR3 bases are TGTGCCAGCAGCACTAGTCGGGAGACCCAGTACTTC. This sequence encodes CASSTSRETQYF.